The next 19 T cell receptor beta chains were all read from a single sample in a study of blood T cell repertoires in COVID-19. The protocol was immunoSEQ multiplex PCR, while the TCRdb copy is restricted to in-frame clones and leaves out a portion. In the table there are over 450,000 clones, nearly 90% of which are singletons. The specimen sequenced was peripheral blood. The receptor set was obtained from a man aged 18 to 35 with COVID-19, enrolled during active disease.

This chain's CDR3 is CASSIGGSTNEQFF. The DNA of the CDR3 is TGTGCCAGTAGTATAGGAGGGAGCACGAATGAGCAGTTCTTC. The chain joins TRBV19 to TRBJ2-1; TRBD2 is a possible D gene (5 bases). Germline CDR1 is LNHDA and CDR2 is SQIVND (reference sequence). V dropped 1 base and J dropped 7 bases, with 11 bases sitting between them. The length of the CDR3 is 14 residues.

This chain connects TRBV3-1 (or the pseudogene TRBV3-2) to TRBJ2-7; 9 bases are shared with TRBD1. Germline assignment: CDR1 LGHDT and CDR2 YNNKEL (reference sequence). After removal of 4 bases from V and 2 bases from J, the junction contained 6 bases not matched to a gene. This CDR3 has 15 residues. The CDR3 region is CASSLTGTGTYEQYF. CDR3 coding DNA: TGTGCCAGCAGCCTAACCGGGACAGGGACCTACGAGCAGTACTTC.

V is TRBV7-6 and J is TRBJ2-3; D uncertain. This CDR3 has 13 amino acids. The V and J ends lost 5 bases and 7 bases respectively, with 13 bases between them. Germline CDR1 SGHVS, CDR2 FNYEAQ. CDR3 sequence reads: CASSQLGPYTQYF. The CDR3 bases are TGTGCCAGCAGCCAACTGGGCCCCTATACGCAGTATTTT.

The rearrangement uses TRBV19 and TRBJ2-3; D not certain. The CDR3 is 14 amino acids. The ends were cut back, 5 bases at V and 4 bases at J, with 13 bases in the middle. Germline lookup yields CDR1 LNHDA and CDR2 SQIVND (reference sequence). CDR3 sequence (DNA): TGTGCCAGTAGTTCCAGCGCAGTCCCAGATACGCAGTATTTT. Amino acid sequence: CASSSSAVPDTQYF.

The chain employs TRBV6-6 and TRBJ1-5; D is unresolved. This CDR3 has 16 residues. V was pared by 7 bases and J by 6 bases, with 22 bases between. Germline CDR1 is MNHNY and CDR2 is SVGAGI (reference sequence). This chain's CDR3 is CASTPAPHSRSQPQHF. The CDR3 DNA sequence: TGTGCCAGCACGCCTGCTCCCCACTCCCGGAGTCAGCCCCAGCATTTT.

This clone was picked up a small number of times. The chain combines TRBV6-1 with TRBJ1-1, with D perhaps matching TRBD1 (5 bases). CDR3 length: 15 residues. V lost 2 bases and J lost 1, with 11 bases in between. CDR1 and CDR2 (germline): MNHNS, SASEGT. CDR3 in amino acids: CASSEWVGENTEAFF. CDR3 bases: TGTGCCAGCAGTGAATGGGTAGGGGAGAACACTGAAGCTTTCTTT.

The rearrangement links TRBV18 to TRBJ2-3; the D gene is possibly TRBD1 (5 bases). The CDR3 is 13 residues long. V shed 6 bases and J shed 2 bases, with 9 bases lying between them. Germline-derived CDR1 and CDR2 are KGHSH and LQKENI. The CDR3 spells CASSQQATDTQYF. The CDR3 DNA reads TGTGCCAGCTCCCAACAGGCCACAGATACGCAGTATTTT. The entire variable domain, with the rest obtained from reference TRBV18 and TRBJ2-3, is as follows: NAGVMQNPRHLVRRRGQEARLRCSPMKGHSHVYWYRQLPEEGLKFMVYLQKENIIDESGMPKERFSAEFPKEGPSILRIQQVVRGDSAAYFCASSQQATDTQYFGPGTRLTVL.

The chain links TRBV24-1 to TRBJ2-1, with a weak D call TRBD1 (6 bases). Germline V gives CDR1 KGHDR, CDR2 SFDVKD. This CDR3 region has 15 residues. V was shortened by 5 bases and J by 7 bases, with 17 bases between the two germline ends. CDR3 protein: CATSAPQGVVNEQFF. The CDR3 coding sequence is TGTGCCACCAGTGCCCCACAGGGAGTGGTAAATGAGCAGTTCTTC.

V usage is TRBV2 and J usage is TRBJ2-7, with 10 positions matching TRBD2. This CDR3 has 15 amino acids. Trimming took 6 bases from V and 0 from J; bases not matched to a gene: 5. The germline CDR1 and CDR2 sequences are SNHLY and FYNNEI. CDR3 in amino acids: CASRAGTSVSYEQYF. DNA for the CDR3: TGTGCCAGCAGGGCTGGGACTAGCGTCTCCTACGAGCAGTACTTC.

This chain connects TRBV5-4 to TRBJ2-1; TRBD2 matches at 8 bases. CDR3 size: 15 residues. After removal of 0 bases from V and 7 bases from J, the junction contained 6 bases not matched to a gene. The V gene's germline CDR1 is SGHNT and CDR2 YYREEE (reference sequence). The CDR3: CASSLVASGSNEQFF. CDR3 coding DNA: TGTGCCAGCAGCTTGGTGGCCAGCGGGAGTAATGAGCAGTTCTTC.

The genes are TRBV18 and TRBJ1-1; TRBD1 aligns across 7 bases. The V gene's germline CDR1 is KGHSH and CDR2 LQKENI. V lost 3 bases, J lost 8 bases, and 12 bases stayed unmatched. CDR3 length: 15 residues. The CDR3 spells CASSPFGGTAGEAFF. The CDR3 nucleotides are TGTGCCAGCTCACCGTTTGGGGGGACAGCCGGGGAAGCTTTCTTT.

The J gene is TRBJ2-1, the V gene TRBV7-9; D might be TRBD2 (5 bases). This CDR3 has 17 amino acids. V dropped 8 bases and J dropped 0 bases, with 20 bases sitting between them. Germline assignment: CDR1 SEHNR and CDR2 FQNEAQ (reference sequence). The CDR3 here is CASDPPGEGRSYNEQFF. The DNA for the CDR3 is TGTGCCAGCGACCCCCCGGGCGAGGGCCGCTCCTACAATGAGCAGTTCTTC.

The rearrangement joins TRBV11-2 to TRBJ1-1, with D possibly matching TRBD1 (5 bases). This CDR3 has 14 residues. V lost 0 bases to trimming and J lost 4 bases, with 9 bases between them. Germline V gene data show CDR1 as SGHAT and CDR2 as FQNNGV. The CDR3 region is CASSLEGRVTEAFF. The DNA for the CDR3 is TGTGCCAGCAGCTTAGAGGGGCGCGTCACTGAAGCTTTCTTT.

The V and J genes are TRBV2 and TRBJ2-2; TRBD2 matches at 8 bases. The length of the CDR3 is 15 residues. The J segment lost 4 bases and the V segment lost 6 bases, leaving 7 bases of the junction unmatched. Germline V gives CDR1 SNHLY, CDR2 FYNNEI. CDR3 protein: CASRGGLASTGELFF. The CDR3 bases are TGTGCCAGCAGAGGAGGACTAGCTTCCACCGGGGAGCTGTTTTTT.

V gene TRBV19 combines with J gene TRBJ1-2; 7 bases align to TRBD1. V shed 5 bases, J shed 4 bases, and the junction held 1 base outside the gene matches. The CDR3 runs to 12 residues. Germline CDR1 reads LNHDA; CDR2 reads SQIVND (reference sequence). In DNA form, the CDR3 reads TGTGCCAGTAGTTCAGGGGGCTATGGCTACACCTTC. The encoded protein is CASSSGGYGYTF.

The V call is TRBV6-1, the J call TRBJ2-2; TRBD2 matches 7 bases. The CDR3 runs 16 residues. The germline CDR1 and CDR2 sequences are MNHNS and SASEGT. The V and J ends lost 2 bases and 1 base, in that order; junction bases with no gene match: 4. The CDR3 sequence: CASSELLARNTGELFF. As DNA, the CDR3 is TGTGCCAGCAGTGAATTACTAGCGAGGAACACCGGGGAGCTGTTTTTT.

Details on this clone: Other DNA sequences in the same sample also yield this CDR3. The chain couples TRBV5-1 to TRBJ1-5; perhaps TRBD1 as D (5 bases). This CDR3 spans 15 amino acids. Germline V gene data show CDR1 as SGHRS and CDR2 as YFSETQ. V lost 0 bases to trimming and J lost 3 bases, with 10 bases between them. The CDR3 sequence: CASSLGDSLNQPQHF. CDR3 nucleotide sequence: TGCGCCAGCAGCTTGGGAGACAGCCTCAATCAGCCCCAGCATTTT. Supplemented by reference TRBV5-1 and TRBJ1-5, the full variable domain reads KAGVTQTPRYLIKTRGQQVTLSCSPISGHRSVSWYQQTPGQGLQFLFEYFSETQRNKGNFPGRFSGRQFSNSRSEMNVSTLELGDSALYLCASSLGDSLNQPQHFGDGTRLSIL.

The chain joins TRBV4-2 to TRBJ2-1; perhaps TRBD1 as D (5 bases). Germline V gives CDR1 LGHNA, CDR2 YNFKEQ. V lost 0 bases and J lost 0, with 12 bases in between. This CDR3 has 17 residues. For the CDR3, the DNA is TGTGCCAGCAGCCAAGATCCGGACACGAGCTCCTACAATGAGCAGTTCTTC. Its translation: CASSQDPDTSSYNEQFF.

The gene calls are TRBV5-1 and TRBJ2-3; tentatively, D is TRBD2 (6 bases). The CDR3 is 16 residues long. Germline V gives CDR1 SGHRS, CDR2 YFSETQ. Trimming pared 3 bases from V and 1 base from J, leaving 15 bases between. CDR3 region: CASSSLTGRGTDTQYF. The DNA for the CDR3 is TGCGCCAGCAGCTCTTTGACCGGGAGAGGCACAGATACGCAGTATTTT.